Sequencing of this T cell receptor beta chain was carried out in a study of T cells in tumors after PD-1 blockade. Trimming removed 2 bases from V and 9 bases from J; junction bases left unmatched: 11. CDR1 and CDR2 from the germline V gene are MDHEN and SYDVKM. The CDR3 covers 16 residues. This table comes from immunoSEQ multiplex PCR, and its TCRdb copy is limited to in-frame clones, with some not included. The table has 50,000 to 75,000 clones, around 74% seen once; the top ten hold 4.7%. The chain carries TRBV28 and TRBJ2-1; 9 bases line up with TRBD2. The sequence came from a human donor with basal cell carcinoma. Sequenced material: PBMCs, taken after anti-PD-1 treatment. This chain's CDR3 is CASSLIDSGGSIEQFF. Here the CDR3 DNA reads TGTGCCAGCAGTTTAATTGATAGCGGGGGCTCGATTGAGCAGTTCTTC.